The 9 T cell receptor beta chains presented below share a single source sample, sequenced in a study of blood T cell repertoires in COVID-19. Sequencing was performed with immunoSEQ multiplex PCR; in TCRdb, only in-frame clones are kept and a portion is missing. In the table there are around 700,000 clones, 90% of which are singletons. The sequenced sample consisted of peripheral blood. The receptors shown here come from a woman aged 18-29 years with acute or convalescent COVID-19.

This clone showed up just a few times. One junction end disagrees with the germline gene, perhaps due to a read error. V usage is TRBV3-1 (or the pseudogene TRBV3-2) and J usage is TRBJ1-1, with a weak D call TRBD1 (6 bases). The CDR3 runs to 15 residues. Germline V gene sequence: CDR1 LGHDT, CDR2 YNNKEL (reference sequence). Written as DNA, the CDR3 is TGTGCCAGCACCCAAAAGGTTGTCAGGGGCACTGAAGCTTTCTTT. Translating gives CASTQKVVRGTEAFF.

The V gene is TRBV28, the J gene TRBJ1-2, with TRBD1 matching 9 bases. With V trimmed by 3 bases and J by 7 bases, 6 bases remained unmatched. The CDR3 totals 14 residues. Germline-derived CDR1 and CDR2 are MDHEN and SYDVKM. The CDR3 bases are TGTGCCAGCAGTTTTGGCGGGACAGGGCTTGGCTACACCTTC. Protein sequence: CASSFGGTGLGYTF.

In this sample, this clone turned up once. This CDR3 is also generated by other DNA sequences in the sample. The chain links TRBV9 to TRBJ2-7; D perhaps matches TRBD1 (6 bases). The CDR3 sequence is 14 residues long. Germline V gene sequence: CDR1 SGDLS, CDR2 YYNGEE. Trimming stripped 2 bases from V and 1 base from J, with 10 bases between. In nucleotides, the CDR3 is TGTGCCAGCAGCGTTGGGGGCAGTTCCTACGAGCAGTACTTC. This gives the protein CASSVGGSSYEQYF.

This chain joins TRBV24-1 and TRBJ1-2, with TRBD1 identical over 10 bases. V lost 4 bases to trimming and J lost 2 bases; unmatched junction nucleotides: 6. The length of the CDR3 is 16 residues. CDR1 KGHDR and CDR2 SFDVKD come from the germline V gene. The CDR3 region is CATSDPGQGSNYGYTF. CDR3 sequence (DNA): TGTGCCACCAGTGACCCGGGACAGGGGTCAAACTATGGCTACACCTTC.

There are a few counts of this clone. The chain carries TRBV19 and TRBJ1-1; a possible D gene is TRBD1 (5 bases). The CDR3 has 17 residues. Germline lookup yields CDR1 LNHDA and CDR2 SQIVND (reference sequence). Deletions cut 3 bases from V and 1 base from J, with 18 bases between. DNA for the CDR3: TGTGCCAGTAGTATCCGTTTTCAGGGTTTTGGGAACACTGAAGCTTTCTTT. Translating gives CASSIRFQGFGNTEAFF.

The genes are TRBV12-3 or TRBV12-4 and TRBJ2-7; 8 bases fit TRBD2. V lost 5 bases, J lost 6 bases, and 6 bases stayed unmatched. The CDR3 runs 13 residues. In nucleotides, the CDR3 is TGTGCCAGCAGTCCGGGACTAGTCTCCGAGCAGTACTTC. It translates to CASSPGLVSEQYF.

The chain employs TRBV30 and TRBJ2-2, with D maybe TRBD2 (6 bases). The CDR3 consists of 14 residues. Germline values: CDR1 GTSNPN, CDR2 SVGIG (reference sequence). V lost 3 bases and J lost 3, with 11 bases in between. CDR3 sequence (DNA): TGTGCCTGGAGGCTTGCGGGGTACACCGGGGAGCTGTTTTTT. Translating gives CAWRLAGYTGELFF.

The chain employs TRBV5-5 and TRBJ1-2, with D tentatively TRBD1 (6 bases). The germline V gene has CDR1 SGHKS and CDR2 YYEKEE (reference sequence). The V end was cut by 4 bases, the J end by 2 bases, with 12 bases between. The CDR3 loop spans 14 amino acids. CDR3 loop: CASSPMGHNYGYTF. CDR3 DNA sequence: TGTGCCAGCAGCCCGATGGGACACAACTATGGCTACACCTTC.

This sequence joins TRBV6-5 and TRBJ1-2; TRBD1 aligns across 10 bases. Germline V gives CDR1 MNHEY, CDR2 SVGAGI. There are 16 residues in the CDR3. V was clipped by 0 bases and J by 7 bases; unmatched bases: 8. The CDR3 coding sequence is TGTGCCAGCAGTTACTCTCTACAGACAGGGGGCTTTGGCTACACCTTC. It codes for CASSYSLQTGGFGYTF.